This T cell receptor beta chain was sequenced in a study of T cell responses to AZD1222 COVID-19 vaccine (dated by TCRdb to 2020 to 2022). Background for the entire study: AZD1222 recipients given second doses at about 4 weeks or at about 12 weeks were pooled, since spike-specific TCR depth and breadth were not found to differ between the two schedules. TCR sequencing was performed for over 230 trial participants, of whom about 200 were given two doses of AZD1222 and approximately 26 were given two doses of MenACWY control vaccine. Trial participants were enrolled by age into 18-55, 56-69 and 70-plus year subgroups, with approximately 150, 28 and 58 TCR-sequenced participants respectively.

In the case of this clone: Its antigen is currently not known. No base quality information exists; no much larger clone differs at one position.

The time point label, as the study defines it: baseline before first vaccination. The vaccinee samples were drawn from two UK trials, COV001 and COV002, one of which was a single-blind randomized controlled phase 2/3 trial testing AZD1222 (ChAdOx1 nCoV-19) in healthy adults. Trial participant PBMC samples were collected at day 0 and day 28 after the second dose for TCRbeta chain sequencing. From the germline V gene, CDR1 is SGDLS and CDR2 is YYNGEE. The CDR3 runs 16 residues from the cysteine to the phenylalanine. Kept here is only the CDR3 DNA, which spans 48 bases and is read in frame from base 1. Trimming leaves V shorter by 4 bases and J shorter by 3 bases, with the junction holding 8 bases beyond the gene matches. Paper-wide results and their limitations: Vaccine-associated CD4 TCRs spanned the whole spike protein, with dominant responses in regions 160-218 and 743-854. Most participants were white British and females outnumbered males, and the authors suggested that clonal diversity may have been underestimated. Because no samples from the day 14 peak response were available, repertoires could be characterized only after the peak T cell response. The 56-69-year group was small, and its depth increase did not reach significance, likely because of low power. Spike-specific TCR breadth and depth rose significantly after two AZD1222 doses compared with day 0 and with MenACWY recipients. Reportedly, close to half of the unique spike-specific TCRs recognized epitopes lying outside the regions that are mutated in the B.1.351 and B.1.1.7 variants. Conclusions about previously exposed vaccinees are limited, since just 5 or 6 AZD1222 recipients were seropositive for SARS-CoV-2 at baseline.

The CDR3 regions of human TCRbeta chains were analyzed by immunosequencing. In the source study's methods: TCRs in the repertoires were compared against a reference library of SARS-CoV-2-specific TCRs that had been generated with the MIRA antigen-specificity platform. Breadth was defined as the fraction of unique TCRs that were SARS-CoV-2-associated, and depth was defined as the fraction of total T cells that were SARS-CoV-2-associated. Using the MIRA data, each spike-specific TCR was mapped to the spike region that the TCR reacts to and placed in a CD4 or CD8 class. Log10-transformed breadth and depth values were compared by one-way ANOVA with Sidak's multiple comparisons tests. TCRdb mirrors the immuneACCESS table, restricted to in-frame sequences. Some clones are absent from its copies; in checked studies, under half trace to an unresolved V gene, and the reason for the others is unknown. V, J and clone size were drawn from that table, and D and trimming were deduced from the DNA. This sample comprises 250,000 or so clones, approximately 93% of them detected only once. Together, the top ten hold less than 0.6% of the sample.

The receptor chain draws on TRBV9 and TRBJ1-3; the central 9 bases match TRBD1. Material: peripheral blood, obtained on day 0 of AZD1222 vaccination. This sequence was found in an adult in good health. At the DNA level, the sequence is TGTGCCAGCAGCCCCTCACAGGGGGCGCGTGGAAACACCATATATTTT. This sequence encodes CASSPSQGARGNTIYF.